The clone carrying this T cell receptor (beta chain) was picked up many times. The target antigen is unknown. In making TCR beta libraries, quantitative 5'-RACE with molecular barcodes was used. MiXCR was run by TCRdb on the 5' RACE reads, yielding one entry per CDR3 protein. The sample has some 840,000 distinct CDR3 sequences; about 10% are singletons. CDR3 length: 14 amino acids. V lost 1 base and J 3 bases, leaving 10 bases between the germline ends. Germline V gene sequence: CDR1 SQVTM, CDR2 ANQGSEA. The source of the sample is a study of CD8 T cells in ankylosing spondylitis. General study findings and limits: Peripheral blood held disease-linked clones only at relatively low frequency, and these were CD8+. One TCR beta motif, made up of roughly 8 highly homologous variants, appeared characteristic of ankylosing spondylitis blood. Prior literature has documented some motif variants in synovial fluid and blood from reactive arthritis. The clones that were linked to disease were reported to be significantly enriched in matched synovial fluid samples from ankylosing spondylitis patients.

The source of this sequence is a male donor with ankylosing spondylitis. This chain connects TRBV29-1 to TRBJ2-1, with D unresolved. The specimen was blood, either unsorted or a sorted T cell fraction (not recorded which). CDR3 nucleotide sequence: TGCAGCGTTGAAGCCGCGAGAATCTACAATGAGCAGTTCTTC. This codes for CSVEAARIYNEQFF.